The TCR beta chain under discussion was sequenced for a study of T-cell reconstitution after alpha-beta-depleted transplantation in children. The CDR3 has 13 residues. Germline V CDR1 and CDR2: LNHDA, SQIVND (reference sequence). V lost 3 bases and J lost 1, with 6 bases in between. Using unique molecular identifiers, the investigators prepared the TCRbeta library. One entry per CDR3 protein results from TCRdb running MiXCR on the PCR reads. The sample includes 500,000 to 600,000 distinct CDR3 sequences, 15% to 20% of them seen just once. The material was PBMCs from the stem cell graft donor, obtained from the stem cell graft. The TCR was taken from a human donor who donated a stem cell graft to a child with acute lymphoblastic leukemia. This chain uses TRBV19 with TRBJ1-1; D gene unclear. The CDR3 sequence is CASSIRRNTEAFF. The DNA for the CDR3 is TGTGCCAGTAGTATCCGCAGGAACACTGAAGCTTTCTTT.